Shown below are 27 T cell receptor beta chains from a single sample sequenced in a study of control samples from healthy donors and cancer patients. Sequencing was performed with immunoSEQ multiplex PCR; in TCRdb, only in-frame clones are kept and a portion is missing. The table has approximately 92,000 clones, over 90% seen once; the top ten hold around 1.4%. The sequencing sample was made of blood. The source of these receptors is a woman aged 25 to 39 in good health.

The chain uses TRBV29-1 and TRBJ2-7; 7 bases fit TRBD1. This CDR3 has 11 amino acids. Per the germline V gene, CDR1 is SQVTM and CDR2 is ANQGSEA. The V segment lost 6 bases and the J segment 4 bases; nucleotides outside the gene matches: 3. CDR3 bases: TGCAGCGTCAACAGGGGTTACGAGCAGTACTTC. This gives the protein CSVNRGYEQYF.

The CDR3 DNA is TGTGCCAGCAGTGTGACAGGATACTATGGAAACACCATATATTTT. Translation: CASSVTGYYGNTIYF. The chain employs TRBV2 and TRBJ1-3, with D perhaps matching TRBD1 (6 bases). V was clipped by 4 bases and J by 3 bases, with 13 bases between them. Germline loops: CDR1 SNHLY, CDR2 FYNNEI. The CDR3 extends over 15 amino acids.

The chain links TRBV18 to TRBJ2-4; D is unclear. CDR1 is KGHSH and CDR2 is LQKENI in the germline V gene. Trimming took 3 bases from V and 0 from J, leaving 3 bases between them. The CDR3 consists of 13 residues. The CDR3, as DNA: TGTGCCAGCTCACCTCCAGCCAAAAACATTCAGTACTTC. Translating gives CASSPPAKNIQYF.

The chain has TRBV10-2 and TRBJ2-7; 11 nucleotides line up with TRBD2. The CDR3 is 14 residues long. Germline trimming cut 7 bases from V and 1 base from J; bases unmatched to any gene: 3. Germline lookup yields CDR1 WSHSY and CDR2 SAAADI. In DNA form, the CDR3 reads TGCGCCAGCACCAGACTAGCGGGGTCCTACGAGCAGTACTTC. It is translated as CASTRLAGSYEQYF.

The V and J genes are TRBV4-2 and TRBJ1-1; 7 bases are a match to TRBD1. The CDR3 sequence is 16 residues long. The J segment lost 3 bases and the V segment lost 0 bases, leaving 7 bases of the junction unmatched. In germline, CDR1 is LGHNA, CDR2 YNFKEQ. The CDR3 loop reads CASSQDRAGGDTEAFF. DNA for the CDR3: TGTGCCAGCAGCCAAGATCGGGCAGGGGGGGACACTGAAGCTTTCTTT.

The V call is TRBV11-2, the J call TRBJ1-1, with D perhaps matching TRBD1 (5 bases). Trimming took off 5 bases at V and 1 base at J, with 20 bases between the two ends. Germline lookup yields CDR1 SGHAT and CDR2 FQNNGV. The CDR3 consists of 17 residues. This CDR3 is CASSLWGDHLENTEAFF. The CDR3 DNA is TGTGCCAGCAGCCTTTGGGGGGACCATTTGGAGAACACTGAAGCTTTCTTT.

The chain combines TRBV6-1 with TRBJ1-4, with D perhaps matching TRBD1 (6 bases). Germline assignment: CDR1 MNHNS and CDR2 SASEGT. V was shortened by 0 bases and J by 5 bases, with 16 bases between the two germline ends. This CDR3 is built from 17 residues. The CDR3, as DNA: TGTGCCAGCAGTGAAGCGATGAACAGGGAGGTGAATGAAAAACTGTTTTTT. It encodes CASSEAMNREVNEKLFF.

The chain joins TRBV5-8 to TRBJ1-4; D not certain. Germline assignment: CDR1 SGHTS and CDR2 YDEGEE. V was cut by 0 bases and J by 0 bases, with 12 bases left in between. CDR3 length: 17 amino acids. CDR3 sequence reads: CASSLAGPGTTNEKLFF. The CDR3 bases are TGTGCCAGCAGCTTGGCGGGCCCTGGGACAACTAATGAAAAACTGTTTTTT. Based on the CDR3 plus reference TRBV5-8 and TRBJ1-4, the full variable domain is EAGVTQSPTHLIKTRGQQATLRCSPISGHTSVYWYQQALGLGLQFLLWYDEGEERNRGNFPPRFSGRQFPNYSSELNVNALELEDSALYLCASSLAGPGTTNEKLFFGSGTQLSVL.

The gene calls are TRBV6-2 or TRBV6-3 and TRBJ2-7; D is undetermined. Germline V gene lookup returns CDR1 MNHEY and CDR2 SVGEGT. The germline V and J ends were trimmed by 5 bases and 3 bases, with 14 bases remaining between them. This CDR3 is 14 amino acids long. The chain's CDR3 is CASSDTREIYEQYF. The CDR3 DNA follows: TGTGCCAGCAGTGACACAAGAGAGATCTACGAGCAGTACTTC.

The chain links TRBV29-1 to TRBJ1-2, with 7 bases matching TRBD1. Germline CDR1 and CDR2: SQVTM and ANQGSEA. The CDR3 covers 14 residues. V was clipped by 1 base and J by 3 bases; unmatched bases: 5. The CDR3 DNA sequence: TGCAGCGTTGAAGTAGTAGGGACAGACTATGGCTACACCTTC. Protein product: CSVEVVGTDYGYTF. Using reference TRBV29-1 and TRBJ1-2 for the parts outside the CDR3, the full variable domain is SAVISQKPSRDICQRGTSLTIQCQVDSQVTMMFWYRQQPGQSLTLIATANQGSEATYESGFVIDKFPISRPNLTFSTLTVSNMSPEDSSIYLCSVEVVGTDYGYTFGSGTRLTVV.

Regarding this clone: One end of the junction does not line up with germline, which may come from a read error. For the CDR3, the DNA is TGCGGATGGGGGGCGAAAGAGACCCAGTACTTC. It translates to CGWGAKETQYF. The rearrangement links TRBV2 to TRBJ2-5, with D perhaps given as TRBD1 or TRBD2 (6 bases each). The CDR3 has 11 amino acids. In germline, CDR1 is SNHLY, CDR2 FYNNEI.

The CDR3 spells CASSSRFDTDTQYF. In nucleotides, the CDR3 is TGTGCCAGCAGCTCACGGTTCGATACAGATACGCAGTATTTT. The chain has TRBV7-2 and TRBJ2-3, with D unclear. Trimming took 4 bases from V and 3 from J, leaving 11 bases between them. This CDR3 is built from 14 residues. Germline CDR1 SGHTA, CDR2 FQGNSA.

There are many counts of this clone. The chain links TRBV6-5 to TRBJ2-7; D unclear. The CDR3 runs to 14 residues. V lost 3 bases and J lost 2, with 11 bases in between. In germline, CDR1 is MNHEY, CDR2 SVGAGI. The CDR3, as DNA: TGTGCCAGCAGTTATGGGTCGGTGGCCTACGAGCAGTACTTC. This gives the protein CASSYGSVAYEQYF.

V gene TRBV9 combines with J gene TRBJ1-2; D perhaps matches TRBD1 (6 bases). V was shortened by 2 bases and J by 1 base, with 12 bases between the two germline ends. Germline V gene lookup returns CDR1 SGDLS and CDR2 YYNGEE. This CDR3 spans 15 amino acids. CDR3 DNA: TGTGCCAGCAGCGTCCAGACAGGCCTTAACTATGGCTACACCTTC. Protein product: CASSVQTGLNYGYTF.

The J gene is TRBJ2-1, the V gene TRBV27; D possibly matches TRBD1 or TRBD2 (5 bases each). Germline CDR1 reads MNHEY; CDR2 reads SMNVEV (reference sequence). The CDR3 covers 15 residues. V shed 2 bases and J shed 3 bases, with 11 bases lying between them. CDR3 region: CASSLGTTGYNEQFF. The CDR3 DNA sequence: TGTGCCAGCAGTTTAGGGACCACCGGCTACAATGAGCAGTTCTTC.

V gene TRBV7-8 combines with J gene TRBJ1-5, with TRBD1 identical over 7 bases. The CDR3 totals 16 residues. Trimming removed 5 bases from V and 7 bases from J; junction bases left unmatched: 14. From germline, CDR1 is SGHVS and CDR2 FQNEAQ. The CDR3 loop reads CASSPSGRQGRQPQHF. CDR3 nucleotides: TGTGCCAGCAGCCCTAGCGGGAGACAGGGAAGACAGCCCCAGCATTTT.

This clone was detected once. The rearrangement joins TRBV4-1 to TRBJ2-3; 10 bases align to TRBD2. The CDR3 length is 17 residues. Germline values: CDR1 MGHRA, CDR2 YSYEKL. J lost 0 bases, V lost 4 bases, and 7 bases had no gene match. The CDR3 DNA reads as TGCGCCAGCAGCCGCACGCGGACTAGCGGAAGCACAGATACGCAGTATTTT. Translated: CASSRTRTSGSTDTQYF.

Remarks on this clone: In the same sample, other DNA sequences code for this CDR3. The V call is TRBV5-4, the J call TRBJ2-3; the D gene is possibly TRBD2 (7 bases). The V and J ends lost 2 bases and 0 bases respectively, with 16 bases between them. Germline CDR1 is SGHNT and CDR2 is YYREEE (reference sequence). This CDR3 contains 17 residues. The CDR3 region has the DNA TGTGCCAGCAGCTTTAGGGGGGGTCCGGGGAGCACAGATACGCAGTATTTT. It codes for CASSFRGGPGSTDTQYF.

The chain carries TRBV10-2 and TRBJ2-7, with 10 bases lining up with TRBD1. This CDR3 spans 13 amino acids. Germline V gene lookup returns CDR1 WSHSY and CDR2 SAAADI. The trim removed 7 bases at V and 6 bases at J, leaving 6 bases unmatched. The CDR3, as DNA: TGCGCCAGCAACGGACAGGGGGGGTCCGAGCAGTACTTC. As protein: CASNGQGGSEQYF.

The chain has TRBV19 and TRBJ1-1, with 10 bases that match TRBD1. The CDR3 consists of 14 residues. Germline V gene data show CDR1 as LNHDA and CDR2 as SQIVND (reference sequence). V gave up 5 bases and J gave up 6 bases; unmatched junction bases: 6. The CDR3 loop reads CASSARDRGSEAFF. In nucleotides, the CDR3 is TGTGCCAGTAGTGCTAGGGACAGGGGCTCTGAAGCTTTCTTT.

The rearrangement links TRBV29-1 to TRBJ2-6, with 7 bases matching TRBD1. Looked up from germline, CDR1 is SQVTM and CDR2 is ANQGSEA. J lost 1 base, V lost 6 bases, and 6 bases had no gene match. The CDR3 length is 15 residues. The CDR3 region is CSVRQGSSGANVLTF. The CDR3, as DNA: TGCAGCGTACGACAGGGTAGTTCTGGGGCCAACGTCCTGACTTTC.

The V gene is TRBV29-1, the J gene TRBJ2-7; D unclear. The germline gives CDR1 SQVTM, CDR2 ANQGSEA. The CDR3 sequence is 10 residues long. The CDR3 bases are TGCAATTTGGTCAGACACGAGCAGTACTTC. It is translated as CNLVRHEQYF.

CDR3 sequence reads: CSASKTANTEAFF. The CDR3 DNA sequence: TGCAGCGCCTCGAAGACGGCGAACACTGAAGCTTTCTTT. The chain is built from TRBV29-1 and TRBJ1-1; D gene unclear. The V end was cut by 7 bases, the J end by 1 base, with 13 bases between. Per the germline V gene, CDR1 is SQVTM and CDR2 is ANQGSEA. This CDR3 is 13 amino acids long.

V is TRBV28 and J is TRBJ1-5; TRBD1 aligns across 10 bases. V lost 2 bases, J lost 3 bases, and 10 bases stayed unmatched. Germline V gene lookup returns CDR1 MDHEN and CDR2 SYDVKM. This CDR3 comprises 18 residues. CDR3 in amino acids: CASSLRQGAEGLNQPQHF. In nucleotides, the CDR3 is TGTGCCAGCAGTTTAAGACAGGGGGCGGAGGGGCTCAATCAGCCCCAGCATTTT.

This rearrangement joins TRBV5-1 to TRBJ2-1, with no clear D. From germline, CDR1 is SGHRS and CDR2 YFSETQ. The V and J ends lost 3 bases and 6 bases respectively, with 13 bases between them. The CDR3 length is 14 residues. The DNA for the CDR3 is TGCGCCAGCAGCTCCCGGCTTAGGAGCAATGAGCAGTTCTTC. Translation: CASSSRLRSNEQFF.

This clone was counted once. This chain joins TRBV5-4 and TRBJ2-3; D unresolved. V gave up 1 base and J gave up 0 bases, with 12 bases separating them. CDR3 length equals 16 residues. CDR1 and CDR2 from the germline V gene are SGHNT and YYREEE (reference sequence). The CDR3 sequence: CASSLSAFPSTDTQYF. CDR3 coding DNA: TGTGCCAGCAGCTTGTCCGCCTTCCCTAGCACAGATACGCAGTATTTT.

The V and J genes are TRBV7-9 and TRBJ2-1; 10 nucleotides match TRBD1. V lost 2 bases, J lost 5 bases, and 9 bases stayed unmatched. The CDR3 consists of 17 residues. The germline CDR1 and CDR2 sequences are SEHNR and FQNEAQ (reference sequence). CDR3 residues: CASSLIEGQGSNNEQFF. CDR3 sequence (DNA): TGTGCCAGCAGCTTAATTGAGGGACAGGGGAGTAACAATGAGCAGTTCTTC.